This TCR beta chain was captured by sequencing in a study of a mutant IDH1 vaccine in newly diagnosed glioma. Profiling relied on immunoSEQ multiplex PCR, and the TCRdb table lists in-frame clones only, not all of them. Counted here are fewer than 40,000 clones, 82% occurring once; the ten biggest clones make up about 21%. Time point in this sample: baseline, week 1 (first vaccination visit). The treatment here: pre-vaccination baseline after standard-of-care therapy. Germline assignment: CDR1 MNHNS and CDR2 SASEGT. The ends lost 7 bases at V and 6 bases at J; junction bases unmatched: 8. This CDR3 has 15 amino acids.

The J gene is TRBJ1-4, the V gene TRBV6-1, with 10 nucleotides matching TRBD1. The clonotype comes from a man aged 30 to 39 with glioma. Here the sequenced sample was PBMCs, taken from a glioma patient treated with radiotherapy, temozolomide or both. CDR3 protein: CASTEVGTGDEKLFF. The CDR3 DNA reads as TGTGCCAGCACCGAAGTAGGGACAGGGGATGAAAAACTGTTTTTT.